This T cell receptor beta chain derives from a study of blood T cell repertoires in COVID-19. Across the whole study: Samples of COVID-19 (acute and convalescent) were obtained from the United States, Italy and Spain. Nucleic acid was either cDNA or gDNA, and it came from T cells, B-cell-depleted T cells, or PBMCs.

As handled by the study authors: Estimation of nucleated cell counts was performed using reference gene primer amplification. The assay was immunoSEQ multiplex PCR, and TCRdb's table has in-frame clones only and misses some. From that table come the V and J calls and clone size; the DNA was used to work out D and trimming. This table has over 85,000 clones, about 85% appearing once. This CDR3 is built from 15 residues. V lost 0 bases to trimming and J lost 3 bases, with 14 bases between them. Germline loops: CDR1 GTSNPN, CDR2 SVGIG (reference sequence). The gene calls are TRBV30 and TRBJ2-5; D might be TRBD2 (8 bases). The clonotype comes from a man aged 60 to 69 with acute or convalescent COVID-19. Sequencing input: peripheral blood. The DNA for the CDR3 is TGTGCCTGGAGTGTACAGGGGACTAGGGAAGAGACCCAGTACTTC. Translated, it gives CAWSVQGTREETQYF.